The 23 T cell receptor beta chains below were found in one sample sequenced in a study of cytomegalovirus exposure and HLA in healthy donors. The study ran its PCR with 60 Vbeta and 13 Jbeta primers. Produced via immunoSEQ multiplex PCR; TCRdb's table is partial and in-frame only. The sample includes tens of thousands of clones, around 69% seen only once; the top ten take roughly 7.9%. The sample taken for sequencing was PBMCs. These receptors all stem from a woman in her twenties or thirties in good health and CMV-seropositive.

V usage is TRBV18 and J usage is TRBJ2-7; D possibly corresponds to TRBD2 (5 bases). Trimming left V 3 bases short and J 3 bases short, with 15 bases between. Germline V lookup: CDR1 KGHSH, CDR2 LQKENI. The CDR3 is 15 residues long. The CDR3 DNA reads as TGTGCCAGCTCACCGACCCGGGCGGGCGGCTACGAGCAGTACTTC. Translating it yields CASSPTRAGGYEQYF.

The chain uses TRBV7-9 and TRBJ2-5, with a weak D call TRBD1 (5 bases). The assigned J gene may be wrong: the sequence end matches TRBJ2-7 better. Germline assignment: CDR1 SEHNR and CDR2 FQNEAQ (reference sequence). This CDR3 contains 16 residues. The CDR3 nucleotides are TGTGCCAGCAGCTTAACCGACAGCTCGAGCTCCTACGAGCAGTACTTC. Translated, it gives CASSLTDSSSSYEQYF.

In nucleotides, the CDR3 is TGTGCCAGCAGCTTAGGGGGTTATCGGGAGACGAACACCGGGGAGCTGTTTTTT. It yields the protein CASSLGGYRETNTGELFF. The chain is built from TRBV13 and TRBJ2-2; TRBD2 might be the D (6 bases). Germline CDR1 PRHDT, CDR2 FYEKMQ (reference sequence). The CDR3 contains 18 residues. V shed 0 bases and J shed 0 bases, with 14 bases lying between them.

The rearrangement joins TRBV6-5 to TRBJ1-2; D not resolved. The length of the CDR3 is 14 residues. Germline loops: CDR1 MNHEY, CDR2 SVGAGI. V was cut by 2 bases and J by 2 bases, with 9 bases left in between. The CDR3 nucleotides read TGTGCCAGCAGTTACGGCCCAGTCAACTATGGCTACACCTTC. This translates into CASSYGPVNYGYTF.

In this sample, this clone turned up once. The V gene is TRBV9, the J gene TRBJ2-5, with D maybe TRBD2 (6 bases). With 0 bases removed from V and 5 bases from J, the gap between germline ends came to 8 bases. The CDR3 covers 13 residues. Looked up from germline, CDR1 is SGDLS and CDR2 is YYNGEE. In DNA form, the CDR3 reads TGTGCCAGCAGCGTAGGGGACTGGGAGACCCAGTACTTC. Amino acid sequence: CASSVGDWETQYF.

The chain joins TRBV18 to TRBJ1-1; D might be TRBD1 (5 bases). V was pared by 5 bases and J by 3 bases, with 10 bases between. This CDR3 region has 13 residues. Germline-derived CDR1 and CDR2 are KGHSH and LQKENI. This CDR3 reads CASSTQGDTEAFF. The DNA for the CDR3 is TGTGCCAGCTCAACTCAGGGTGACACTGAAGCTTTCTTT.

This clone occurred a few times. The rearrangement uses TRBV2 and TRBJ1-1, with D possibly being TRBD1 (5 bases). CDR1 is SNHLY, CDR2 FYNNEI, per germline. The V and J ends lost 6 bases and 7 bases respectively, with 18 bases between them. The CDR3 extends over 14 amino acids. The CDR3 nucleotides read TGTGCCAGCAGCGATGGGTGGGGGGGTAATGAAGCTTTCTTT. Translating gives CASSDGWGGNEAFF.

This chain joins TRBV11-1 and TRBJ2-1, with D maybe TRBD2 (6 bases). Deletions cut 6 bases from V and 8 bases from J, with 17 bases between. Germline V gives CDR1 SGHAT, CDR2 FQDESV (reference sequence). This CDR3 comprises 14 residues. CDR3 amino acids: CASRPGLFRDEQFF. CDR3 bases: TGTGCCAGCAGACCGGGACTCTTTCGGGATGAGCAGTTCTTC.

V usage is TRBV27 and J usage is TRBJ2-2; 9 nucleotides line up with TRBD1. J gave up 6 bases and V 5 bases, and 19 bases lay outside the gene matches. Germline CDR1 is MNHEY and CDR2 is SMNVEV (reference sequence). The CDR3 is 19 residues long. CDR3 nucleotide sequence: TGTGCCAGCAGTCCACAAACCGGGACAGGGTGGGTTCTGTCCGGGGAGCTGTTTTTT. Its protein is CASSPQTGTGWVLSGELFF.

The V call is TRBV6-1, the J call TRBJ1-5; 7 bases map to TRBD1. The CDR3 runs to 13 residues. J gave up 1 base and V 7 bases, and 1 base lay outside the gene matches. Looked up from germline, CDR1 is MNHNS and CDR2 is SASEGT. In DNA, the CDR3 is TGTGCCAGCAAGGACAGGAGCAATCAGCCCCAGCATTTT. It yields the protein CASKDRSNQPQHF.

The chain employs TRBV11-2 and TRBJ2-7, with a tentative D call TRBD1 (6 bases). CDR1 and CDR2 (germline): SGHAT, FQNNGV. V was pared by 5 bases and J by 0 bases, with 20 bases between. The CDR3 spans 17 residues. The CDR3 nucleotides are TGTGCCAGCAGCGCCTCCGCGTGGGGGCTCAGCTCCTACGAGCAGTACTTC. This encodes CASSASAWGLSSYEQYF. The whole variable domain, filled in from reference TRBV11-2 and TRBJ2-7, reads EAGVAQSPRYKIIEKRQSVAFWCNPISGHATLYWYQQILGQGPKLLIQFQNNGVVDDSQLPKDRFSAERLKGVDSTLKIQPAKLEDSAVYLCASSASAWGLSSYEQYFGPGTRLTVT.

The genes are TRBV9 and TRBJ2-1, with 13 bases fitting TRBD2. V was pared by 4 bases and J by 2 bases, with 6 bases of the junction left unmatched. The germline gives CDR1 SGDLS, CDR2 YYNGEE. This CDR3 has 17 residues. The DNA of the CDR3 is TGTGCCAGCAGCCTCCAAGGACTAGCGGGGGCCTACAATGAGCAGTTCTTC. It yields the protein CASSLQGLAGAYNEQFF.

As to this clone: The junction departs from the called germline gene at one end, perhaps through a read error. The chain recombines TRBV7-7 with TRBJ2-5, with 9 positions matching TRBD2. Germline V gives CDR1 SSHAT, CDR2 FNYEAQ (reference sequence). CDR3 size: 16 residues. This chain's CDR3 is CASSFGVAGDQETQYF. The CDR3 DNA is TGTGCTAGCAGCTTCGGGGTAGCGGGGGACCAAGAGACCCAGTACTTC.

This clone has a handful of counts. CDR3 in amino acids: CSAKTGANTGELFF. The CDR3 coding sequence is TGCAGCGCCAAGACAGGGGCGAACACCGGGGAGCTGTTTTTT. The chain couples TRBV29-1 to TRBJ2-2; 8 bases agree with TRBD1. CDR1 SQVTM and CDR2 ANQGSEA come from the germline V gene. The CDR3 runs 14 residues. The junction had 4 bases not matched to a gene; V was cut back by 7 bases and J by 0 bases.

The rearrangement links TRBV7-2 to TRBJ1-1, with 7 nucleotides matching TRBD1. The CDR3 has 14 residues. Per the germline V gene, CDR1 is SGHTA and CDR2 is FQGNSA. J was trimmed by 3 bases and V by 3 bases; bases with no gene match: 4. The CDR3 region is CASSLRGLYTEAFF. CDR3 sequence (DNA): TGTGCCAGCAGCTTGAGGGGGCTGTACACTGAAGCTTTCTTT.

The genes are TRBV28 and TRBJ1-1, with a weak D call TRBD1 (6 bases). The germline V and J ends were trimmed by 1 base and 1 base, with 10 bases remaining between them. CDR1 and CDR2 (germline): MDHEN, SYDVKM. This CDR3 has 15 amino acids. The DNA of the CDR3 is TGTGCCAGCAGTTTATTCGCGACAGGGAACACTGAAGCTTTCTTT. Translation: CASSLFATGNTEAFF.

The J gene is TRBJ1-4, the V gene TRBV6-1, with D unclear. V gave up 6 bases and J gave up 0 bases, with 11 bases separating them. The CDR3 extends over 15 amino acids. Germline V gene lookup returns CDR1 MNHNS and CDR2 SASEGT. Written as DNA, the CDR3 is TGTGCCAGCAGACCCAGTATTGCAACTAATGAAAAACTGTTTTTT. It specifies CASRPSIATNEKLFF.

This clone showed up just once. This sequence joins TRBV7-9 and TRBJ1-2; no definite D call. Trimming pared 5 bases from V and 8 bases from J, leaving 15 bases between. CDR3 size: 13 residues. Per the germline V gene, CDR1 is SEHNR and CDR2 is FQNEAQ (reference sequence). CDR3 loop: CASSRQTPTGYTF. CDR3 DNA sequence: TGTGCCAGCAGCAGACAAACCCCGACAGGCTACACCTTC.

The rearrangement links TRBV18 to TRBJ2-7; TRBD1 might be the D (6 bases). V was clipped by 2 bases and J by 3 bases, with 14 bases between them. In germline, CDR1 is KGHSH, CDR2 LQKENI. This CDR3 region has 15 residues. This CDR3 reads CASSPDRTPFYEQYF. The CDR3 coding sequence is TGTGCCAGCTCACCAGACAGGACTCCCTTCTACGAGCAGTACTTC.

The V call is TRBV7-2, the J call TRBJ1-2; D is perhaps TRBD1 (5 bases). Trimming removed 1 base from V and 5 bases from J, with 11 bases in between. This CDR3 spans 14 amino acids. Per the germline V gene, CDR1 is SGHTA and CDR2 is FQGNSA. The CDR3 loop reads CASSLVRGGYGYTF. The CDR3 coding sequence is TGTGCCAGCAGCTTAGTACGGGGGGGATATGGCTACACCTTC.

The rearrangement uses TRBV6-5 and TRBJ1-1, with D tentatively TRBD1 (5 bases). V was clipped by 6 bases and J by 4 bases, with 15 bases between them. Germline-derived CDR1 and CDR2 are MNHEY and SVGAGI. The CDR3 is 14 residues long. The CDR3 bases are TGTGCCAGCAGACCTAGGGAGGGGAGCACTGAAGCTTTCTTT. Its protein product is CASRPREGSTEAFF.

This chain links TRBV7-6 with TRBJ2-7, with 7 bases identical to TRBD2. Germline CDR1 and CDR2: SGHVS and FNYEAQ. The CDR3 has 15 residues. J lost 6 bases, V lost 2 bases, and 10 bases had no gene match. CDR3 loop: CASSLIAGVQVEQYF. In DNA form, the CDR3 reads TGTGCCAGCAGCTTAATCGCGGGGGTCCAAGTCGAGCAGTACTTC.

The rearrangement joins TRBV30 to TRBJ2-1; D perhaps matches TRBD1 (5 bases). The germline V gene has CDR1 GTSNPN and CDR2 SVGIG (reference sequence). The CDR3 is 13 residues long. Trimming pared 1 base from V and 5 bases from J, leaving 9 bases between. The DNA of the CDR3 is TGTGCCTGGAGTGGGCCAGGGAACAATGAGCAGTTCTTC. This sequence encodes CAWSGPGNNEQFF. The whole variable domain, filled in from reference TRBV30 and TRBJ2-1, reads SQTIHQWPATLVQPVGSPLSLECTVEGTSNPNLYWYRQAAGRGLQLLFYSVGIGQISSEVPQNLSASRPQDRQFILSSKKLLLSDSGFYLCAWSGPGNNEQFFGPGTRLTVL.